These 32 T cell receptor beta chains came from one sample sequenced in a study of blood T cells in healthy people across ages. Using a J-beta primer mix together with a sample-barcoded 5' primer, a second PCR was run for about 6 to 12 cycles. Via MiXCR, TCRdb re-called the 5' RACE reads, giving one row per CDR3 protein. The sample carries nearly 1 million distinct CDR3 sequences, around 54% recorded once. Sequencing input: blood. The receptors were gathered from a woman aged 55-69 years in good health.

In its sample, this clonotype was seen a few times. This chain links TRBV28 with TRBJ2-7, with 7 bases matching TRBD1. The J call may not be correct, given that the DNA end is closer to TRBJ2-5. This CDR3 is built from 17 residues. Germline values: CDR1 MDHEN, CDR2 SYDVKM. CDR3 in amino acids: CASSRDRVRDRRETQYF. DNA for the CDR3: TGTGCCAGCAGCCGAGACAGGGTTCGGGATCGACGAGAGACCCAGTACTTC.

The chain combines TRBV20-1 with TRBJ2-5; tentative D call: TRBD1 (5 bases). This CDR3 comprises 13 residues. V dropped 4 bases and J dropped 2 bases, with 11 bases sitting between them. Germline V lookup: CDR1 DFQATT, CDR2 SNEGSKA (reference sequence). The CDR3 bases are TGCAGTGCTACCCCAGGGATACAAGAGACCCAGTACTTC. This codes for CSATPGIQETQYF.

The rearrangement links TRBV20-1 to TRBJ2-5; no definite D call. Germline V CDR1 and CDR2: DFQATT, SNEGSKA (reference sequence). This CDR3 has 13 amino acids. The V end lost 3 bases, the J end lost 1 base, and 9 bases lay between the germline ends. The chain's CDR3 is CSASPAGQETQYF. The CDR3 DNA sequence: TGCAGTGCTAGCCCAGCCGGCCAAGAGACCCAGTACTTC.

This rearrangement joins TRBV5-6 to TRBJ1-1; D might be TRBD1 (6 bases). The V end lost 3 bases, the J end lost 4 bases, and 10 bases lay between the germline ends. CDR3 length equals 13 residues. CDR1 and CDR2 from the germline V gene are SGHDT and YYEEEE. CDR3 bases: TGTGCCAGCAGCTACCTAGGGGGCACTGAAGCTTTCTTT. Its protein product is CASSYLGGTEAFF.

In DNA form, the CDR3 reads TGTGCCAGCAGCCCCCTAGGAGGGATGAACACTGAAGCTTTCTTT. Its translation is CASSPLGGMNTEAFF. The V call is TRBV7-2, the J call TRBJ1-1; D is unresolved. The V end lost 5 bases, the J end lost 0 bases, and 13 bases lay between the germline ends. This CDR3 has 15 residues. CDR1 is SGHTA and CDR2 is FQGNSA in the germline V gene. Drawing the rest from reference TRBV7-2 and TRBJ1-1, the complete variable domain is GAGVSQSPSNKVTEKGKDVELRCDPISGHTALYWYRQSLGQGLEFLIYFQGNSAPDKSGLPSDRFSAERTGGSVSTLTIQRTQQEDSAVYLCASSPLGGMNTEAFFGQGTRLTVV.

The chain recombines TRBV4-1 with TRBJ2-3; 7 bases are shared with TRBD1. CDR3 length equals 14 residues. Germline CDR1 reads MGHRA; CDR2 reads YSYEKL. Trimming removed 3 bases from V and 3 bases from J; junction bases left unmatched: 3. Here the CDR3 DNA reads TGCGCCAGCAGCCAGACAGGGTTGACAGATACGCAGTATTTT. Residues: CASSQTGLTDTQYF.

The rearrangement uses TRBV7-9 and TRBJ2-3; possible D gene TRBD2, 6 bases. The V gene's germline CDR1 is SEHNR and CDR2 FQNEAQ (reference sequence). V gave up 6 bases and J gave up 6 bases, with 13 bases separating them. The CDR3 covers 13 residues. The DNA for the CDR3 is TGTGCCAGCAGGGGCCAGGAGGGTGATACGCAGTATTTT. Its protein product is CASRGQEGDTQYF.

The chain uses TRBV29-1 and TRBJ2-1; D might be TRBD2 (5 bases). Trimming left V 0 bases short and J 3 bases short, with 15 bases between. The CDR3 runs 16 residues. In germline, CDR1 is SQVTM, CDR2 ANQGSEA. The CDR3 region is CSVEERLRLDYNEQFF. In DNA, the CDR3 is TGCAGCGTTGAAGAGAGACTACGCCTGGACTACAATGAGCAGTTCTTC.

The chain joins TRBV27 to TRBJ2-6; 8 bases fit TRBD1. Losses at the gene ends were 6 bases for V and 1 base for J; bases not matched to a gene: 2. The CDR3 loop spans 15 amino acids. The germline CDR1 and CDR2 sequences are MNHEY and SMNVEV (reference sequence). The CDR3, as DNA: TGTGCCAGCAGCAACAGGGGGTCTGGGGCCAACGTCCTGACTTTC. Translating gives CASSNRGSGANVLTF.

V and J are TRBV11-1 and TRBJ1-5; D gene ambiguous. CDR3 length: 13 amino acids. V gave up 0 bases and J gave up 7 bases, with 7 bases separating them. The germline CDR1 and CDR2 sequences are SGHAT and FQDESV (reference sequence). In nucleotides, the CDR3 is TGTGCCAGCAGCTTAGCGCCAGAACAGCCCCAGCATTTT. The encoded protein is CASSLAPEQPQHF.

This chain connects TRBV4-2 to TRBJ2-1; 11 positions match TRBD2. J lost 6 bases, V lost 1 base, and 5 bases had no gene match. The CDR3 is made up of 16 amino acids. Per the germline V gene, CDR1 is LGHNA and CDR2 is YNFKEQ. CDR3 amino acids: CASSQVGSGRANEQFF. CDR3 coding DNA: TGTGCCAGCAGCCAAGTTGGTAGCGGGAGGGCCAATGAGCAGTTCTTC.

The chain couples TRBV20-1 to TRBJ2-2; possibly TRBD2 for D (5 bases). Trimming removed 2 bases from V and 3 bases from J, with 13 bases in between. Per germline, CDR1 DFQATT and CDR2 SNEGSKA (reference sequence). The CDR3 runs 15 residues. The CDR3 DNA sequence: TGCAGTGCTAGACCCCTCGACTACTACACCGGGGAGCTGTTTTTT. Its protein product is CSARPLDYYTGELFF.

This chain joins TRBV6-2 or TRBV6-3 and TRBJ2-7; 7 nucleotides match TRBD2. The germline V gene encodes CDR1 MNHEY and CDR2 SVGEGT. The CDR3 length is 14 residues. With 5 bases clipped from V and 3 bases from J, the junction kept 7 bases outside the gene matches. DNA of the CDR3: TGTGCCAGCAGTGGGGAGGGAATGCACTACGAGCAGTACTTC. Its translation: CASSGEGMHYEQYF.

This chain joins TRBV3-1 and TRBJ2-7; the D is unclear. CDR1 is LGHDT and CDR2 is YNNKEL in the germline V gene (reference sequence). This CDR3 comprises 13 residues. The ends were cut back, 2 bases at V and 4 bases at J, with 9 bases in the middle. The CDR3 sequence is CASSQQTTYEQYF. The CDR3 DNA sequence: TGTGCCAGCAGCCAACAAACAACTTACGAGCAGTACTTC.

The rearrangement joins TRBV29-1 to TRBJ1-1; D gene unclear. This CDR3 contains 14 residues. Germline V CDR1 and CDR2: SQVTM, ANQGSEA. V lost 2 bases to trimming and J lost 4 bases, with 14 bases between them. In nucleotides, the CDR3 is TGCAGCGTTGAATGGAACGCAGTAGGCACTGAAGCTTTCTTT. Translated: CSVEWNAVGTEAFF.

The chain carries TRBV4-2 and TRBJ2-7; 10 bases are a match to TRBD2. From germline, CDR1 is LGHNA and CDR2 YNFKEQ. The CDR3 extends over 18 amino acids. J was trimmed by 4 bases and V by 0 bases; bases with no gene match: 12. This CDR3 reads CASSQEILLASGSYEQYF. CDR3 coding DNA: TGTGCCAGCAGCCAAGAAATCCTCCTTGCTAGCGGGAGTTACGAGCAGTACTTC.

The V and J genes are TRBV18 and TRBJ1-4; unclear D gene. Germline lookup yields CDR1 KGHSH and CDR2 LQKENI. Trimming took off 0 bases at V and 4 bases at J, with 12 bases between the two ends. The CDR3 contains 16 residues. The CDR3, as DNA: TGTGCCAGCTCACCACCCCTGCGGGCTAGTAATGAAAAACTGTTTTTT. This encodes CASSPPLRASNEKLFF.

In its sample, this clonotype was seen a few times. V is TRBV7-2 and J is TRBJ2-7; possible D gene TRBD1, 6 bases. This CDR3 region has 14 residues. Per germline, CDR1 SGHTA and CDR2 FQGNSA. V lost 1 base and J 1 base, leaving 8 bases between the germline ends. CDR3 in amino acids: CASSLDDRSYEQYF. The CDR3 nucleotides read TGTGCCAGCAGCTTAGATGACAGGTCCTACGAGCAGTACTTC.

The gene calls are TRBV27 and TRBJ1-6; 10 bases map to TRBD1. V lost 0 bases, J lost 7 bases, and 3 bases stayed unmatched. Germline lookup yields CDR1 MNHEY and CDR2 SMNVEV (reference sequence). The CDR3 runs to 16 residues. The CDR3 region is CASSLSRQGANSPLHF. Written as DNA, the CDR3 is TGTGCCAGCAGTTTATCCCGACAGGGGGCGAATTCACCCCTCCACTTT.

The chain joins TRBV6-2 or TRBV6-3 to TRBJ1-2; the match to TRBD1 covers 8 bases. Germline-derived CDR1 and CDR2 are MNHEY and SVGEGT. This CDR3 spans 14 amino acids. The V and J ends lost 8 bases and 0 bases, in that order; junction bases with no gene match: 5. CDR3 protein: CASWDRTANYGYTF. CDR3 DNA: TGTGCCAGCTGGGACAGGACAGCTAACTATGGCTACACCTTC.

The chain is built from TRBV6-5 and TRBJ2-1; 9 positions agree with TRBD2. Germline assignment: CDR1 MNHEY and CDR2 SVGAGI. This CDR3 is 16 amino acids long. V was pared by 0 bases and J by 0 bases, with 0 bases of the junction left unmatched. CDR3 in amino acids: CASSYSSGSSYNEQFF. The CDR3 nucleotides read TGTGCCAGCAGTTACTCTAGCGGGAGCTCCTACAATGAGCAGTTCTTC.

CDR3 sequence (DNA): TGTGCCAGCAGCCCACATAGCGGGAGCAAGTACTTC. It codes for CASSPHSGSKYF. This sequence joins TRBV7-9 and TRBJ2-5; 9 bases are a match to TRBD2. Germline loops: CDR1 SEHNR, CDR2 FQNEAQ (reference sequence). J lost 12 bases, V lost 5 bases, and 7 bases had no gene match. CDR3 length: 12 amino acids.

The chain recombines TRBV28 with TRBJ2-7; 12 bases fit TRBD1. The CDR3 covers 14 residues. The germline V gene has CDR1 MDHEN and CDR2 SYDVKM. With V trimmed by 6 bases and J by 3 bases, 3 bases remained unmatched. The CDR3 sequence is CASRGTGGHYEQYF. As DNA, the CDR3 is TGTGCCAGCAGGGGGACAGGGGGCCACTACGAGCAGTACTTC.

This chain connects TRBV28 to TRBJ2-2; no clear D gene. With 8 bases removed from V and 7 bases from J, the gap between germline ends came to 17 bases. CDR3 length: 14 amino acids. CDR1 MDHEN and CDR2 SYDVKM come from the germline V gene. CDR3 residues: CASGIRSLVGELFF. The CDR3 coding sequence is TGTGCCAGCGGGATTAGGAGTCTGGTCGGGGAGCTGTTTTTT.

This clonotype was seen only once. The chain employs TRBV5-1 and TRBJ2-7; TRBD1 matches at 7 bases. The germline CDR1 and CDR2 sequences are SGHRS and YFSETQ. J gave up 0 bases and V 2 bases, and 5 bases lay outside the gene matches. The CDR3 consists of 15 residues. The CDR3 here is CASSLAGTDSYEQYF. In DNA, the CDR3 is TGCGCCAGCAGCTTAGCCGGGACAGACTCCTACGAGCAGTACTTC.

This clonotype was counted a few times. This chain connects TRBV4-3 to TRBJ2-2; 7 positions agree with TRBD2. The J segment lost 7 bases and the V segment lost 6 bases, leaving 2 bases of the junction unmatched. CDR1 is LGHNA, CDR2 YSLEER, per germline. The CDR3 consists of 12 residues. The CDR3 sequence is CASRAGIGELFF. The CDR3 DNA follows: TGCGCCAGCAGAGCGGGAATCGGGGAGCTGTTTTTT.

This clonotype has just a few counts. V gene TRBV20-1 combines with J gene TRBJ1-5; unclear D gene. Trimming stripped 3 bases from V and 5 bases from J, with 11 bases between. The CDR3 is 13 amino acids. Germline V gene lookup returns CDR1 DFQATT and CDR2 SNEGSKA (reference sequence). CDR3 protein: CSARVGNDQPQHF. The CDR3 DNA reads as TGCAGTGCTAGGGTGGGGAACGATCAGCCCCAGCATTTT.

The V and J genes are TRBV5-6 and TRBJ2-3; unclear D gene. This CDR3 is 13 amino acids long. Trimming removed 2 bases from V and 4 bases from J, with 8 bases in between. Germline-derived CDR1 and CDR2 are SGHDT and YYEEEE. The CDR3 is CASSFSNPDTQYF. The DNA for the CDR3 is TGTGCCAGCAGCTTCTCAAACCCAGATACGCAGTATTTT.

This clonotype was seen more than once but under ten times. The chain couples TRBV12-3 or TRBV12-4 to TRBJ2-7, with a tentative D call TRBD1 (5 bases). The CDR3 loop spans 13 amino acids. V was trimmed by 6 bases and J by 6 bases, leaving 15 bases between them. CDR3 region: CASRQTEGLEQYF. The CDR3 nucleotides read TGTGCCAGCAGACAGACAGAAGGTCTCGAGCAGTACTTC.

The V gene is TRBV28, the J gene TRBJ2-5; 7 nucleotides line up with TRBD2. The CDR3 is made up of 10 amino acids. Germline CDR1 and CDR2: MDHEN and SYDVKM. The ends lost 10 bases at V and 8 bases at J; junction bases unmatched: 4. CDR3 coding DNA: TGTGCCACAAGCGGGATAACCCAGTACTTC. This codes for CATSGITQYF. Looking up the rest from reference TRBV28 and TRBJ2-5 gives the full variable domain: DVKVTQSSRYLVKRTGEKVFLECVQDMDHENMFWYRQDPGLGLRLIYFSYDVKMKEKGDIPEGYSVSREKKERFSLILESASTNQTSMYLCATSGITQYFGPGTRLLVL.

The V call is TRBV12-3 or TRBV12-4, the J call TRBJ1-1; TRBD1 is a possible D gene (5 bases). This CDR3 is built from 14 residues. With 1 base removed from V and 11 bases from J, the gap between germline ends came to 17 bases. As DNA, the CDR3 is TGTGCCAGCAGTTTAGGGGGGGTGCCAACGTTGGCTTTCTTT. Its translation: CASSLGGVPTLAFF.

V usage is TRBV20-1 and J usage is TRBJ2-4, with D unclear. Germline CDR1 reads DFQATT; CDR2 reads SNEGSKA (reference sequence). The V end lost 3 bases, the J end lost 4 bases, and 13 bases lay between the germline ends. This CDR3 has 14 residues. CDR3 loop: CSARPGLKKNIQYF. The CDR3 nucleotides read TGCAGTGCTAGGCCCGGTCTCAAAAAAAACATTCAGTACTTC.